These 21 T cell receptor beta chains were all obtained from the same sample, sequenced in a study of T cell responses to AZD1222 COVID-19 vaccine. The table came from immunoSEQ multiplex PCR; TCRdb's copy has only in-frame clones and leaves some out. The table lists some 130,000 clones, around four fifths of them singletons, with about 4% in the top ten. The starting material was peripheral blood, obtained on day 0 of AZD1222 vaccination. These receptors were obtained from an adult in good health.

The genes are TRBV6-5 and TRBJ1-5; D remains unclear. V was shortened by 2 bases and J by 0 bases, with 11 bases between the two germline ends. The length of the CDR3 is 16 residues. Germline CDR1 MNHEY, CDR2 SVGAGI. The CDR3 DNA sequence: TGTGCCAGCAGTTACCCGGGAGACGATAGCAATCAGCCCCAGCATTTT. This gives the protein CASSYPGDDSNQPQHF.

A single count supports this clone. This rearrangement joins TRBV2 to TRBJ2-2; D might be TRBD1 (5 bases). The CDR3 has 16 residues. Trimming shortened V by 5 bases and J by 5 bases, and 18 bases separated the two germline ends. Germline lookup yields CDR1 SNHLY and CDR2 FYNNEI. Written as DNA, the CDR3 is TGTGCCAGCAGTCAAGACAGTGCCAGTGTTACCGGGGAGCTGTTTTTT. The encoded protein is CASSQDSASVTGELFF.

V and J are TRBV2 and TRBJ1-1; no reliable D call. V was trimmed by 6 bases and J by 3 bases, leaving 8 bases between them. From germline, CDR1 is SNHLY and CDR2 FYNNEI. The CDR3 is 12 amino acids. The CDR3 loop is CASSPFYTEAFF. The CDR3 DNA reads as TGTGCCAGCAGCCCCTTCTACACTGAAGCTTTCTTT.

The V and J genes are TRBV27 and TRBJ2-7, with a weak D call TRBD1 (5 bases). V lost 2 bases, J lost 6 bases, and 14 bases lay in between. Germline-derived CDR1 and CDR2 are MNHEY and SMNVEV (reference sequence). This CDR3 comprises 14 residues. As DNA, the CDR3 is TGTGCCAGCAGTTTAATAGGGGCGTTGGGCGAGCAGTACTTC. Protein sequence: CASSLIGALGEQYF.

J is TRBJ1-2 and V is TRBV12-3 or TRBV12-4; TRBD1 aligns across 7 bases. The CDR3 loop spans 13 amino acids. V was pared by 5 bases and J by 4 bases, with 4 bases of the junction left unmatched. The CDR3 DNA sequence: TGTGCCAGCAGTCTGACAGGGCTCTATGGCTACACCTTC. This translates into CASSLTGLYGYTF.

CDR3 sequence: CASRSDRQDGYTF. The DNA of the CDR3 is TGTGCCAGTAGGTCGGACAGGCAGGATGGCTACACCTTC. V usage is TRBV19 and J usage is TRBJ1-2; TRBD1 matches 7 bases. The J segment lost 6 bases and the V segment lost 6 bases, leaving 7 bases of the junction unmatched. CDR1 and CDR2 from the germline V gene are LNHDA and SQIVND (reference sequence). The length of the CDR3 is 13 residues.

CDR3 residues: CASTPGAGRGRTEAFF. CDR3 coding DNA: TGTGCCAGCACCCCCGGGGCAGGGAGGGGCAGGACTGAAGCTTTCTTT. The chain uses TRBV2 and TRBJ1-1; D is perhaps TRBD1 (5 bases). The V end was cut by 7 bases, the J end by 5 bases, with 23 bases between. The CDR3 loop spans 16 amino acids. Looked up from germline, CDR1 is SNHLY and CDR2 is FYNNEI.

This clone has a handful of counts. V usage is TRBV7-9 and J usage is TRBJ1-2; TRBD1 aligns across 7 bases. CDR3 length: 13 amino acids. Germline V gene data show CDR1 as SEHNR and CDR2 as FQNEAQ (reference sequence). The CDR3 nucleotides are TGTGCTGGACAGGAAGAGCTTGGCTATGGCTACACCTTC. Translating it yields CAGQEELGYGYTF.

The rearrangement links TRBV5-8 to TRBJ2-2; 8 bases are shared with TRBD1. The length of the CDR3 is 16 residues. Losses at the gene ends were 0 bases for V and 0 bases for J; bases not matched to a gene: 1. Germline values: CDR1 SGHTS, CDR2 YDEGEE. The chain's CDR3 is CASSLGTGSNTGELFF. DNA for the CDR3: TGTGCCAGCAGCTTGGGGACAGGGTCGAACACCGGGGAGCTGTTTTTT.

The chain has TRBV5-1 and TRBJ2-3; the match to TRBD1 covers 9 bases. Germline V lookup: CDR1 SGHRS, CDR2 YFSETQ. The V segment lost 0 bases and the J segment 6 bases; nucleotides outside the gene matches: 5. This CDR3 region has 15 residues. CDR3 amino acids: CASSLGTGVGDTQYF. The DNA for the CDR3 is TGCGCCAGCAGCTTGGGGACAGGGGTTGGTGATACGCAGTATTTT.

As concerns this clone: The same CDR3 also results from other DNA sequences found in this sample. The CDR3 is CASSLDSNQPQHF. The CDR3 nucleotides are TGTGCCAGCAGTTTAGATAGCAATCAGCCCCAGCATTTT. This chain joins TRBV28 and TRBJ1-5; D remains ambiguous. The CDR3 has 13 amino acids. The germline gives CDR1 MDHEN, CDR2 SYDVKM. Trimming cost V 2 bases and J 0 bases, with 2 bases left between them.

This clone was counted between two and nine times. The chain combines TRBV19 with TRBJ2-3; 9 bases are a match to TRBD1. V was pared by 9 bases and J by 5 bases, with 6 bases of the junction left unmatched. The CDR3 has 13 amino acids. Germline V gene sequence: CDR1 LNHDA, CDR2 SQIVND (reference sequence). CDR3 nucleotides: TGTGCCAGCGGGGACAGGGTTGGAGATACGCAGTATTTT. Its translation is CASGDRVGDTQYF.

In DNA form, the CDR3 reads TGTGCCAGCAGCGGACAGGGGGCTAGGAATGAGCAGTTCTTC. Its protein is CASSGQGARNEQFF. The V call is TRBV11-3, the J call TRBJ2-1; 11 bases align to TRBD1. V lost 5 bases, J lost 7 bases, and 4 bases stayed unmatched. The CDR3 is 14 amino acids. CDR1 SGHNT and CDR2 YENEEA come from the germline V gene. The full variable domain, completed using reference TRBV11-3 and TRBJ2-1, is EAGVVQSPRYKIIEKKQPVAFWCNPISGHNTLYWYLQNLGQGPELLIRYENEEAVDDSQLPKDRFSAERLKGVDSTLKIQPAELGDSAVYLCASSGQGARNEQFFGPGTRLTVL.

This clone was found once. This rearrangement joins TRBV10-3 to TRBJ2-1, with TRBD1 matching over 8 bases. Trimming removed 6 bases from V and 4 bases from J; junction bases left unmatched: 11. CDR1 ENHRY and CDR2 SYGVKD come from the germline V gene. This CDR3 is 16 amino acids long. CDR3 DNA sequence: TGTGCCATCAGATCAGGGGGCTCCGAAGGATACAATGAGCAGTTCTTC. Its protein is CAIRSGGSEGYNEQFF.

The chain joins TRBV28 to TRBJ1-5, with a tentative D call TRBD1 (6 bases). With 11 bases removed from V and 0 bases from J, the gap between germline ends came to 11 bases. This CDR3 region has 13 residues. Germline CDR1 MDHEN, CDR2 SYDVKM. The CDR3 loop reads CAARGTSNQPQHF. The CDR3, as DNA: TGTGCCGCCAGGGGTACTAGCAATCAGCCCCAGCATTTT.

This chain connects TRBV6-6 to TRBJ2-2, with 7 positions matching TRBD1. CDR3 length: 14 residues. In germline, CDR1 is MNHNY, CDR2 SVGAGI (reference sequence). The V segment lost 5 bases and the J segment 1 base; nucleotides outside the gene matches: 1. The CDR3 here is CASSRQGNTGELFF. The CDR3, as DNA: TGTGCCAGCAGTCGACAGGGGAACACCGGGGAGCTGTTTTTT.

This chain connects TRBV29-1 to TRBJ1-4; TRBD1 might be the D (5 bases). This CDR3 region has 15 residues. Looked up from germline, CDR1 is SQVTM and CDR2 is ANQGSEA. V was shortened by 7 bases and J by 8 bases, with 23 bases between the two germline ends. The CDR3 loop reads CSATPPGLEGEKLFF. In DNA, the CDR3 is TGCAGCGCAACCCCTCCGGGACTAGAGGGGGAAAAACTGTTTTTT.

V and J are TRBV28 and TRBJ1-1; D call uncertain. Looked up from germline, CDR1 is MDHEN and CDR2 is SYDVKM. The ends were cut back, 4 bases at V and 0 bases at J, with 12 bases in the middle. CDR3 size: 15 residues. This chain's CDR3 is CASSSYRAVNTEAFF. The CDR3 region has the DNA TGTGCCAGCAGTTCTTATAGGGCTGTGAACACTGAAGCTTTCTTT.

The rearrangement links TRBV11-2 to TRBJ2-5; D unclear. CDR1 SGHAT and CDR2 FQNNGV come from the germline V gene. The CDR3 sequence is 17 residues long. V was clipped by 0 bases and J by 4 bases, with 18 bases between them. The CDR3 sequence is CASSLDWAGAKVETQYF. The CDR3 coding sequence is TGTGCCAGCAGCTTAGATTGGGCAGGCGCTAAGGTAGAGACCCAGTACTTC.

This clone was picked up one time. The chain uses TRBV27 and TRBJ2-7; 9 nucleotides match TRBD1. V was clipped by 3 bases and J by 2 bases; unmatched bases: 11. There are 17 residues in the CDR3. Looked up from germline, CDR1 is MNHEY and CDR2 is SMNVEV (reference sequence). CDR3 amino acids: CASSFRHRDRVPYEQYF. The CDR3 coding sequence is TGTGCCAGCAGTTTTAGACACCGGGACAGGGTGCCCTACGAGCAGTACTTC.

This sequence joins TRBV4-2 and TRBJ2-7, with 7 bases identical to TRBD2. Looked up from germline, CDR1 is LGHNA and CDR2 is YNFKEQ. CDR3 length: 15 amino acids. J gave up 2 bases and V 4 bases, and 8 bases lay outside the gene matches. DNA of the CDR3: TGTGCCAGCAGCCCTCCAGCGGGGACGCCCTACGAGCAGTACTTC. Translating it yields CASSPPAGTPYEQYF.